This T cell receptor beta chain is from a study of blood T cell repertoires in COVID-19. CDR3 length: 14 amino acids. The trim removed 6 bases at V and 2 bases at J, leaving 3 bases unmatched. CDR1 MDHEN and CDR2 SYDVKM come from the germline V gene. Original data processing: Reference gene primer amplification yielded estimated nucleated cell counts. Some clones are missing from TCRdb's copy, which holds only in-frame ones; the method was immunoSEQ multiplex PCR. That table gives V, J and clone size, and the DNA gave D and trimming. The sample has 120,000 or so clones, 82% seen once. The material sequenced was peripheral blood. This receptor was taken from a woman aged 70-85 years with acute or convalescent COVID-19. The chain has TRBV28 and TRBJ1-2; 10 bases line up with TRBD1. The CDR3 spells CASRTTGGNYGYTF. As DNA, the CDR3 is TGTGCCAGCAGAACGACAGGGGGCAACTATGGCTACACCTTC.